The 10 T cell receptor beta chains below all came from one sample that was sequenced in a study of cytomegalovirus exposure and HLA in healthy donors. Clones were sequenced by immunoSEQ multiplex PCR, and TCRdb holds only the in-frame ones, with some missing. Of some 170,000 clones in the sample, approximately 87% were seen once. Sequenced sample: PBMCs. The source of these receptors is a woman in her 30s in good health and CMV-seronegative.

The J gene is TRBJ2-1, the V gene TRBV5-1; TRBD1 matches 9 bases. V trimming: 3 bases; J trimming: 6 bases; junction bases outside the gene matches: 4. The CDR3 runs to 14 residues. The germline V gene has CDR1 SGHRS and CDR2 YFSETQ. CDR3: CASSSGQGPNEQFF. CDR3 sequence (DNA): TGCGCCAGCAGCTCAGGACAGGGGCCCAATGAGCAGTTCTTC.

This rearrangement joins TRBV29-1 to TRBJ2-1, with D perhaps TRBD2 (6 bases). The germline V gene has CDR1 SQVTM and CDR2 ANQGSEA. The length of the CDR3 is 14 residues. V gave up 3 bases and J gave up 5 bases, with 14 bases separating them. The CDR3 nucleotides are TGCAGCGTTGATTCGCCGGAGGGGCACAATGAGCAGTTCTTC. Translated: CSVDSPEGHNEQFF.

The rearrangement uses TRBV28 and TRBJ1-2; TRBD1 matches at 8 bases. The CDR3 sequence is 14 residues long. The J segment lost 6 bases and the V segment lost 5 bases, leaving 8 bases of the junction unmatched. Per germline, CDR1 MDHEN and CDR2 SYDVKM. DNA for the CDR3: TGTGCCAGCAGTCTACCGGGACAGGAAAATGGCTACACCTTC. Translation: CASSLPGQENGYTF.

The chain is built from TRBV5-1 and TRBJ2-7; tentatively, D is TRBD2 (5 bases). This CDR3 comprises 14 residues. Per germline, CDR1 SGHRS and CDR2 YFSETQ. Trimming pared 4 bases from V and 3 bases from J, leaving 14 bases between. In DNA form, the CDR3 reads TGCGCCAGCAGCGAAGGGAGTCGGGGCTACGAGCAGTACTTC. It codes for CASSEGSRGYEQYF.

V usage is TRBV29-1 and J usage is TRBJ2-5; TRBD1 matches at 12 bases. V was pared by 7 bases and J by 7 bases, with 7 bases of the junction left unmatched. Germline CDR1 reads SQVTM; CDR2 reads ANQGSEA. This CDR3 has 13 residues. In nucleotides, the CDR3 is TGCAGCGGCCGGGACAGGGGGCGCGGGACCCAGTACTTC. This gives the protein CSGRDRGRGTQYF.

This clone was picked up one time. The rearrangement uses TRBV7-6 and TRBJ2-7, with D possibly TRBD2 on 6 matching bases. The CDR3 consists of 12 residues. V lost 5 bases and J 7 bases, leaving 12 bases between the germline ends. Germline CDR1 SGHVS, CDR2 FNYEAQ. The CDR3 protein is CASSQGGAEQYF. Here the CDR3 DNA reads TGTGCCAGCAGCCAGGGCGGGGCGGAGCAGTACTTC.

This sequence joins TRBV7-6 and TRBJ2-7; 10 bases fit TRBD2. The length of the CDR3 is 14 residues. The V segment lost 5 bases and the J segment 5 bases; nucleotides outside the gene matches: 6. In germline, CDR1 is SGHVS, CDR2 FNYEAQ. The CDR3 DNA reads as TGTGCCAGCAGCCACCAGCGGGGGGGTAACGAGCAGTACTTC. Amino acid sequence: CASSHQRGGNEQYF.

The V and J genes are TRBV7-9 and TRBJ2-1; 8 bases fit TRBD2. CDR1 and CDR2 from the germline V gene are SEHNR and FQNEAQ (reference sequence). CDR3 length: 16 residues. V shed 4 bases, J shed 2 bases, and the junction held 7 bases outside the gene matches. CDR3 loop: CASSSFGGETYNEQFF. CDR3 coding DNA: TGTGCCAGCAGCTCGTTCGGGGGGGAAACCTACAATGAGCAGTTCTTC.

The rearrangement links TRBV6-1 to TRBJ2-7; tentatively, D is TRBD2 (6 bases). Germline V lookup: CDR1 MNHNS, CDR2 SASEGT. This CDR3 is 15 amino acids long. The ends were cut back, 0 bases at V and 3 bases at J, with 12 bases in the middle. The CDR3 spells CASSEAQGGFYEQYF. The CDR3 nucleotides are TGTGCCAGCAGTGAAGCCCAGGGAGGCTTCTACGAGCAGTACTTC.

This chain links TRBV5-6 with TRBJ2-7; TRBD1 agrees at 9 bases. CDR1 and CDR2 from the germline V gene are SGHDT and YYEEEE. The CDR3 runs to 16 residues. V lost 4 bases, J lost 0 bases, and 8 bases stayed unmatched. The CDR3 bases are TGTGCCAGCAGCGGGACAGGGACCCAAATCTCCTACGAGCAGTACTTC. The encoded protein is CASSGTGTQISYEQYF.